Listed below are T cell receptor beta chains from one sample, sequenced in a study of T-cell memory formation after mild COVID-19. One entry per CDR3 protein, called by TCRdb with MiXCR from the 5' RACE reads. The table shows a few hundred thousand distinct CDR3 sequences, with about 16% occurring only once. The material sequenced was PBMCs or a T cell subset sorted from them (not recorded which). The receptors were sampled from a man aged 18 to 29 who had mild COVID-19 (a few samples of this study predate the infection). Cell type and time point are not known. The CDR3 runs from the conserved cysteine through the conserved F or W. A D gene is named only where the DNA matches it firmly. The listing skips clone size in some rows; elsewhere it reads once, few, many or a size class.

V gene	J gene	D gene	clone size	CDR3 protein	CDR3 DNA
TRBV7-2	TRBJ2-5	TRBD1	few	CASRPTGGRMVTQYF	TGTGCCAGCAGACCTACAGGGGGAAGGATGGTGACCCAGTACTTC
TRBV12-3/TRBV12-4	TRBJ2-1	TRBD2	many	CASSLWLAGTNEQFF	TGTGCCAGCAGCTTATGGCTAGCGGGGACCAATGAGCAGTTCTTC
TRBV7-8	TRBJ2-5	TRBD2	NA	CASSWRGGVKETQYF	TGTGCCAGCAGCTGGCGGGGAGGGGTGAAAGAGACCCAGTACTTC
TRBV12-3/TRBV12-4	TRBJ1-1	NA	few	CASSLAGEGTEAFF	TGTGCCAGCAGTTTAGCCGGGGAGGGCACTGAAGCTTTCTTT
TRBV6-5	TRBJ1-6	NA	few	CASSYTPQGWAPLHF	TGTGCCAGCAGTTACACGCCACAGGGTTGGGCACCCCTCCACTTT
TRBV6-1	TRBJ1-5	NA	few	CASSWVTGNQPQHF	TGTGCCAGCAGTTGGGTAACGGGTAATCAGCCCCAGCATTTT
TRBV7-2	TRBJ1-4	NA	few	CASSRQANEKLFF	TGTGCCAGCAGCCGACAGGCTAATGAAAAACTGTTTTTT
TRBV7-3	TRBJ2-2	TRBD1	NA	CASSTDRALETGELFF	TGTGCCAGCAGCACCGACAGGGCCCTGGAGACCGGGGAGCTGTTTTTT
TRBV6-5	TRBJ1-2	TRBD1	many	CASRVTGVDYGYTF	TGTGCCAGCAGAGTGACAGGGGTTGACTATGGCTACACCTTC
TRBV5-1	TRBJ2-7	NA	NA	CASSSTTGFTYEQYF	TGCGCCAGCAGCTCCACTACAGGGTTCACCTACGAGCAGTACTTC
TRBV6-1	TRBJ2-5	NA	NA	CASSEFRETQYF	TGTGCCAGCAGTGAATTTAGAGAGACCCAGTACTTC
TRBV6-6	TRBJ1-5	NA	NA	CASSVDNQPQHF	TGTGCCAGCAGCGTCGATAATCAGCCCCAGCATTTT
TRBV7-2	TRBJ1-5	NA	few	CASSSSFRNQPQHF	TGTGCCAGCAGCTCATCCTTCCGCAATCAGCCCCAGCATTTT
TRBV27	TRBJ2-3	NA	few	CASSIRLSEADTQYF	TGTGCCAGCAGTATACGACTAAGCGAGGCAGATACGCAGTATTTT
TRBV7-6	TRBJ1-2	NA	NA	CASSPSGGTSLYGYTF	TGTGCCAGCAGCCCGAGTGGGGGCACCTCCCTCTACGGCTACACCTTC
TRBV2	TRBJ2-1	TRBD1	NA	CASGDSNYNEQFF	TGTGCCAGCGGGGACAGCAACTACAATGAGCAGTTCTTC
TRBV5-1	TRBJ1-1	TRBD1	few	CARTSGTAICEAFF	TGCGCCAGAACCAGCGGGACAGCCATTTGTGAAGCTTTCTTT
TRBV6-5	TRBJ2-3	NA	few	CASGRDQNTDTQYF	TGTGCCAGCGGACGGGACCAAAACACAGATACGCAGTATTTT
TRBV5-1	TRBJ2-5	NA	NA	CASSLVGRRQPKETQYF	TGCGCCAGCAGCTTGGTAGGGCGCCGACAACCCAAAGAGACCCAGTACTTC
TRBV27	TRBJ2-2	TRBD2	few	CASSFSAGGYSGELFF	TGTGCCAGCAGTTTCTCAGCGGGGGGGTACTCCGGGGAGCTGTTTTTT
TRBV5-1	TRBJ2-2	TRBD2	few	CASSIPLAGNTGELFF	TGCGCCAGCAGCATCCCACTAGCGGGCAACACCGGGGAGCTGTTTTTT
TRBV12-3/TRBV12-4	TRBJ2-3	NA	NA	CASLDRTDTQYF	TGTGCCAGCCTGGACCGCACAGATACGCAGTATTTT
TRBV5-1	TRBJ1-6	TRBD1	few	CASSSDRGSNSPLHF	TGCGCCAGCAGCTCGGACAGGGGATCAAATTCACCCCTCCACTTT
TRBV11-2	TRBJ2-7	TRBD2	NA	CASSSGGWSTASEQYF	TGTGCCAGCAGCTCGGGGGGGTGGAGCACCGCCTCCGAGCAGTACTTC
TRBV2	TRBJ2-5	NA	once	CASSRGAGPETQYF	TGTGCCAGCAGCAGGGGGGCGGGTCCGGAGACCCAGTACTTC
TRBV7-9	TRBJ2-5	NA	few	CASSASETQYF	TGTGCCAGCAGCGCATCGGAGACCCAGTACTTC
TRBV4-2	TRBJ1-1	TRBD1	NA	CASRSLRDRDTEAFF	TGTGCCAGCAGATCACTCCGGGACAGGGACACTGAAGCTTTCTTT
TRBV6-2/TRBV6-3	TRBJ2-1	NA	NA	CASAGDPGEQFF	TGTGCCAGCGCAGGGGATCCGGGTGAGCAGTTCTTC
TRBV5-1	TRBJ1-2	NA	few	CASSLVLTNGYTF	TGCGCCAGCAGCTTGGTTCTAACTAATGGCTACACCTTC
TRBV7-2	TRBJ2-3	TRBD2	NA	CASSLCGGAGDTQYF	TGTGCCAGCAGCTTGTGCGGGGGGGCCGGAGATACGCAGTATTTT
TRBV9	TRBJ2-3	TRBD2	few	CASSVGGRGTDTQYF	TGTGCCAGCAGCGTAGGAGGGAGGGGCACAGATACGCAGTATTTT
TRBV2	TRBJ2-1	TRBD2	few	CARGLAGGYNEQFF	TGTGCCAGGGGACTAGCGGGGGGATACAATGAGCAGTTCTTC
TRBV12-3/TRBV12-4	TRBJ1-2	NA	NA	CASSPYRDYGYTF	TGTGCCAGCTCCCCCTACCGGGACTATGGCTACACCTTC
TRBV7-3	TRBJ1-2	TRBD1	few	CASSFGTGERPYTF	TGTGCCAGCAGCTTTGGGACAGGGGAAAGGCCCTACACCTTC
TRBV12-5	TRBJ2-1	TRBD2	NA	CASGSQRGGADEQFF	TGTGCTAGTGGTTCCCAGCGGGGGGGGGCCGATGAGCAGTTCTTC
TRBV7-9	TRBJ2-1	TRBD1	few	CASSRRDSNYYNEQFF	TGTGCCAGCAGCCGTCGGGACAGCAATTACTACAATGAGCAGTTCTTC
TRBV2	TRBJ1-6	NA	NA	CASSLHQPPLHF	TGTGCCAGCAGTCTGCACCAGCCACCCCTCCACTTT
TRBV4-1	TRBJ2-5	TRBD2	NA	CASKSIREGTQYF	TGCGCCAGCAAGTCTATCCGGGAGGGGACCCAGTACTTC
TRBV7-9	TRBJ2-7	NA	NA	CASSPLGRRPYEQYF	TGTGCCAGCAGCCCCTTAGGACGGCGACCCTACGAGCAGTACTTC
TRBV5-1	TRBJ2-2	NA	few	CASRKETANTGELFF	TGCGCCAGCAGAAAGGAGACAGCGAACACCGGGGAGCTGTTTTTT
TRBV5-1	TRBJ1-1	TRBD1	few	CASSWGTDEAFF	TGCGCCAGCAGCTGGGGGACAGATGAAGCTTTCTTT
TRBV7-3	TRBJ2-5	NA	few	CASSFNAGSETQYF	TGTGCCAGCAGCTTCAATGCGGGGTCAGAGACCCAGTACTTC
TRBV6-2/TRBV6-3	TRBJ2-2	NA	NA	CASNLGGFSTGELFF	TGTGCCAGCAACCTAGGGGGGTTTTCGACCGGGGAGCTGTTTTTT
TRBV7-3	TRBJ1-6	NA	few	CASSSGPRGGGSPLHF	TGTGCCAGCAGCTCCGGACCTCGTGGGGGTGGATCACCCCTCCACTTT
TRBV29-1	TRBJ1-1	TRBD1	few	CSVETRTGWNEAFF	TGCAGCGTTGAGACCCGGACAGGGTGGAATGAAGCTTTCTTT
TRBV5-1	TRBJ2-3	TRBD2	many	CASSPRTSGGLTDTQYF	TGCGCCAGCAGCCCTCGGACTAGCGGGGGCCTCACAGATACGCAGTATTTT
TRBV28	TRBJ1-2	TRBD1	few	CASSAGQGTGYTF	TGTGCCAGCAGTGCCGGACAGGGGACTGGCTACACCTTC
TRBV6-5	TRBJ2-3	NA	few	CASRRTAAGQQPDTQYF	TGTGCCAGCAGACGTACCGCCGCGGGACAGCAACCAGATACGCAGTATTTT
TRBV4-3	TRBJ1-4	NA	NA	CASSQDTGVSHEKLFF	TGCGCCAGCAGCCAAGATACCGGGGTATCACACGAAAAACTGTTTTTT
TRBV7-9	TRBJ1-5	TRBD1	few	CASSSDRVSNQPQHF	TGTGCCAGCAGCTCCGACAGGGTTAGCAATCAGCCCCAGCATTTT
TRBV5-1	TRBJ2-1	NA	once	CASSLLRGNEQFF	TGCGCCAGCAGCTTGTTACGGGGGAATGAGCAGTTCTTC
TRBV24-1	TRBJ2-6	NA	NA	CATSVGSRDVLTF	TGTGCCACCAGTGTGGGATCCCGAGACGTCCTGACTTTC
TRBV19	TRBJ1-5	NA	few	CASTGPRSNQPQHF	TGTGCCAGTACCGGGCCCAGGAGCAATCAGCCCCAGCATTTT
TRBV19	TRBJ2-7	TRBD1	few	CASRPRTGNSYEQYF	TGTGCCAGTAGACCCCGGACAGGAAACTCCTACGAGCAGTACTTC
TRBV13	TRBJ1-2	NA	few	CASSYTGFDGYTF	TGTGCCAGCAGCTATACAGGGTTCGATGGCTACACCTTC
TRBV6-5	TRBJ2-5	NA	few	CASSYSNRQETQYF	TGTGCCAGCAGTTACTCGAACAGGCAAGAGACCCAGTACTTC
TRBV3-1	TRBJ1-4	NA	many	CASSLSGGPNEKLFF	TGTGCCAGCAGCCTCTCCGGGGGACCTAATGAAAAACTGTTTTTT
TRBV4-1	TRBJ2-1	NA	NA	CASSQGVGDEQFF	TGCGCCAGCAGCCAAGGTGTGGGGGATGAGCAGTTCTTC